The 19 T cell receptor beta chains listed next were all sequenced from one sample in a study of STAT5B mutations in CD4+ large granular lymphocyte leukemia. Only in-frame clones appear in the TCRdb table, and some are missing; sequencing was by immunoSEQ multiplex PCR. This table has some 38,000 clones, about four fifths appearing once. Input material: CD4+ T cells from blood buffy coats. The receptor source for this set is a human donor in good health.

The CDR3 DNA is TGCAGCGTTGATGGGGGCTACGAGCAGTACTTC. This encodes CSVDGGYEQYF. The chain recombines TRBV29-1 with TRBJ2-7; D tentatively reads TRBD1 or TRBD2 (5 bases each). The germline CDR1 and CDR2 sequences are SQVTM and ANQGSEA. The CDR3 totals 11 residues. V was clipped by 3 bases and J by 3 bases, with 6 bases between them.

This chain joins TRBV6-5 and TRBJ1-1, with 8 bases fitting TRBD1. Germline V lookup: CDR1 MNHEY, CDR2 SVGAGI. Trimming cost V 4 bases and J 1 base; bases outside gene matches: 8. The CDR3 covers 16 residues. The CDR3 DNA reads as TGTGCCAGCAGTTCCTCCAGGGGGCAGGGGAACACTGAAGCTTTCTTT. This codes for CASSSSRGQGNTEAFF.

The chain couples TRBV19 to TRBJ2-5, with a tentative D call TRBD1 (6 bases). The CDR3 is made up of 14 amino acids. V shed 3 bases and J shed 9 bases, with 17 bases lying between them. Germline CDR1 LNHDA, CDR2 SQIVND (reference sequence). This chain's CDR3 is CASSILDSEGPQYF. As DNA, the CDR3 is TGTGCCAGTAGTATTTTGGACAGCGAGGGGCCCCAGTACTTC.

The chain employs TRBV19 and TRBJ2-5; D gene ambiguous. V was clipped by 7 bases and J by 5 bases, with 11 bases between them. Germline assignment: CDR1 LNHDA and CDR2 SQIVND (reference sequence). The CDR3 is 12 residues long. DNA for the CDR3: TGTGCCAGTATGGCATCGACGGAGACCCAGTACTTC. Translated: CASMASTETQYF. Full variable domain (outside the CDR3, taken from reference TRBV19 and TRBJ2-5): DGGITQSPKYLFRKEGQNVTLSCEQNLNHDAMYWYRQDPGQGLRLIYYSQIVNDFQKGDIAEGYSVSREKKESFPLTVTSAQKNPTAFYLCASMASTETQYFGPGTRLLVL.

The genes are TRBV7-9 and TRBJ1-1, with D possibly being TRBD1 (6 bases). Germline V gene sequence: CDR1 SEHNR, CDR2 FQNEAQ (reference sequence). The CDR3 length is 15 residues. V shed 4 bases and J shed 7 bases, with 19 bases lying between them. The CDR3 sequence is CASSSFPRGRNEAFF. In DNA, the CDR3 is TGTGCCAGCAGCTCTTTTCCCAGGGGAAGAAATGAAGCTTTCTTT.

Only a few counts were recorded for this clone. The rearrangement joins TRBV6-1 to TRBJ1-1; perhaps TRBD1 as D (6 bases). Trimming cost V 8 bases and J 7 bases, with 20 bases left between them. CDR3 length: 14 amino acids. CDR1 MNHNS and CDR2 SASEGT come from the germline V gene. Here the CDR3 DNA reads TGTGCCAGCCGCGGCGACAGGACCACAGGTGAAGCTTTCTTT. It yields the protein CASRGDRTTGEAFF.

The chain couples TRBV7-2 to TRBJ2-3, with a tentative D call TRBD2 (7 bases). The CDR3 is 16 amino acids. Germline CDR1 and CDR2: SGHTA and FQGNSA. V was shortened by 5 bases and J by 3 bases, with 18 bases between the two germline ends. The DNA of the CDR3 is TGTGCCAGCAGCCCCCAATGGGGGGGGGCAACAGATACGCAGTATTTT. Its translation is CASSPQWGGATDTQYF.

The rearrangement uses TRBV7-8 and TRBJ2-2, with D possibly TRBD2 on 7 matching bases. Germline CDR1 reads SGHVS; CDR2 reads FQNEAQ. The CDR3 sequence is 16 residues long. V was clipped by 5 bases and J by 0 bases, with 13 bases between them. CDR3 coding DNA: TGTGCCAGCAGCCCGCGGGGGCTTCCGAACACCGGGGAGCTGTTTTTT. This gives the protein CASSPRGLPNTGELFF.

This clone has more than one count but fewer than ten. The chain has TRBV11-3 and TRBJ2-1, with TRBD2 matching over 7 bases. CDR1 SGHNT and CDR2 YENEEA come from the germline V gene. With 4 bases clipped from V and 8 bases from J, the junction kept 8 bases outside the gene matches. This CDR3 contains 14 residues. The CDR3 DNA reads as TGTGCCAGCAGCTCCAGCGGGGCTAGCGATGAGCAGTTCTTC. Amino acid sequence: CASSSSGASDEQFF.

V usage is TRBV5-5 and J usage is TRBJ2-3; the match to TRBD2 covers 8 bases. The CDR3 runs to 15 residues. Trimming cost V 2 bases and J 1 base; bases outside gene matches: 3. The germline V gene encodes CDR1 SGHKS and CDR2 YYEKEE (reference sequence). In nucleotides, the CDR3 is TGTGCCAGCAGCTTTAGCGGGGAGGGCACAGATACGCAGTATTTT. Translation: CASSFSGEGTDTQYF.

The chain is built from TRBV5-1 and TRBJ2-6; D not resolved. Germline V lookup: CDR1 SGHRS, CDR2 YFSETQ. V lost 4 bases and J 0 bases, leaving 11 bases between the germline ends. CDR3 size: 16 residues. The CDR3 sequence: CASSRHTSSGANVLTF. CDR3 DNA: TGCGCCAGCAGCCGGCACACAAGCTCTGGGGCCAACGTCCTGACTTTC.

The J gene is TRBJ2-7, the V gene TRBV6-6; 7 nucleotides agree with TRBD1. Trimming cost V 0 bases and J 2 bases; bases outside gene matches: 4. CDR1 and CDR2 (germline): MNHNY, SVGAGI (reference sequence). The length of the CDR3 is 15 residues. The CDR3 sequence is CASSYSGQGAYEQYF. As DNA, the CDR3 is TGTGCCAGCAGTTACTCAGGGCAGGGGGCCTACGAGCAGTACTTC.

A single count supports this clone. The chain employs TRBV29-1 and TRBJ2-2, with D perhaps TRBD1 or TRBD2 (5 bases each). Germline lookup yields CDR1 SQVTM and CDR2 ANQGSEA. Trimming took 3 bases from V and 5 from J, leaving 13 bases between them. The CDR3 has 14 residues. CDR3 amino acids: CSVDRDLGTGELFF. Written as DNA, the CDR3 is TGCAGCGTTGACAGGGACCTGGGGACCGGGGAGCTGTTTTTT.

V gene TRBV7-6 combines with J gene TRBJ2-1; 10 bases align to TRBD2. This CDR3 comprises 16 residues. Germline CDR1 SGHVS, CDR2 FNYEAQ. With V trimmed by 4 bases and J by 4 bases, 7 bases remained unmatched. The CDR3 reads CASSSLSLAGYNEQFF. CDR3 sequence (DNA): TGTGCCAGCAGCTCCCTATCACTAGCGGGGTACAATGAGCAGTTCTTC.

The chain links TRBV19 to TRBJ1-1; 7 nucleotides agree with TRBD1. This CDR3 is 14 amino acids long. In germline, CDR1 is LNHDA, CDR2 SQIVND (reference sequence). Unmatched junction bases numbered 10, after V lost 7 bases and J lost 5 bases. CDR3 region: CASTRPGGATEAFF. The DNA for the CDR3 is TGTGCCAGTACCCGGCCAGGGGGAGCAACTGAAGCTTTCTTT.

V usage is TRBV19 and J usage is TRBJ1-4; unclear D gene. Between the trimmed V and J ends, which lost 0 bases and 1 base, there was a span of 6 bases. The CDR3 covers 15 residues. The germline V gene has CDR1 LNHDA and CDR2 SQIVND (reference sequence). The CDR3 here is CASSIEVGTNEKLFF. CDR3 DNA: TGTGCCAGTAGTATAGAGGTGGGAACTAATGAAAAACTGTTTTTT.

The gene calls are TRBV18 and TRBJ2-1; TRBD1 matches 9 bases. This CDR3 is 15 amino acids long. J lost 0 bases, V lost 5 bases, and 2 bases had no gene match. CDR1 is KGHSH and CDR2 is LQKENI in the germline V gene. CDR3 loop: CASSTTGGSYNEQFF. The CDR3 DNA sequence: TGTGCCAGCTCAACGACAGGGGGCTCCTACAATGAGCAGTTCTTC.

The rearrangement joins TRBV19 to TRBJ2-1, with D tentatively TRBD1 (6 bases). The V and J ends lost 6 bases and 6 bases respectively, with 9 bases between them. Germline assignment: CDR1 LNHDA and CDR2 SQIVND (reference sequence). CDR3 length: 12 amino acids. The CDR3 DNA reads as TGTGCCAGTAGCAAACAGGGCAATGAGCAGTTCTTC. Amino acid sequence: CASSKQGNEQFF.

The chain couples TRBV19 to TRBJ2-5; 8 bases agree with TRBD1. Trimming removed 6 bases from V and 5 bases from J; junction bases left unmatched: 5. This CDR3 contains 13 residues. Germline V gene sequence: CDR1 LNHDA, CDR2 SQIVND (reference sequence). The CDR3 DNA follows: TGTGCCAGTAGATCTACAGGGGGGGAGACCCAGTACTTC. This translates into CASRSTGGETQYF.